The TCR beta chain described here comes from a study of cytomegalovirus exposure and HLA in healthy donors. The CDR3 is made up of 15 amino acids. Per germline, CDR1 SNHLY and CDR2 FYNNEI. Between the trimmed V and J ends, which lost 2 bases and 2 bases, there was a span of 11 bases. Only in-frame clones appear in the TCRdb table, and some are missing; sequencing was by immunoSEQ multiplex PCR. Here the sample spans about 110,000 clones, around 85% being singletons. The sequenced material came from PBMCs. The chain combines TRBV2 with TRBJ2-3; tentative D call: TRBD2 (7 bases). This TCR was recovered from a woman between 18 and 30 years old in good health and CMV-seronegative. The CDR3 DNA reads TGTGCCAGCAGTGAAAATCGGGGGGCCACAGATACGCAGTATTTT. Protein sequence: CASSENRGATDTQYF.